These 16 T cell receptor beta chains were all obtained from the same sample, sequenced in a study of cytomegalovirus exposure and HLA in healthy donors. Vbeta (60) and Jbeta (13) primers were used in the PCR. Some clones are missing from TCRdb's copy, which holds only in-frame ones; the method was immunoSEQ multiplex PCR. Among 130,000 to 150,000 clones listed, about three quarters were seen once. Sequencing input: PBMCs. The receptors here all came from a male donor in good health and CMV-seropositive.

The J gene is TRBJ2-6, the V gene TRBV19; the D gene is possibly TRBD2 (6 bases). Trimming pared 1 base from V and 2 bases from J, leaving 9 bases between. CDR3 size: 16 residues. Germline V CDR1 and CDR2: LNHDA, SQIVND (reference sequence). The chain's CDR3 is CASSIVEGTGANVLTF. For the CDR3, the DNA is TGTGCCAGTAGTATAGTGGAGGGAACTGGGGCCAACGTCCTGACTTTC.

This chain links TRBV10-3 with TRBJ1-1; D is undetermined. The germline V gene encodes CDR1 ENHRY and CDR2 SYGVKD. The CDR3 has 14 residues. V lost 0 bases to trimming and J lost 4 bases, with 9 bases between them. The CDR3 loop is CAISESQPGTEAFF. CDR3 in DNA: TGTGCCATCAGTGAGTCCCAGCCGGGCACTGAAGCTTTCTTT.

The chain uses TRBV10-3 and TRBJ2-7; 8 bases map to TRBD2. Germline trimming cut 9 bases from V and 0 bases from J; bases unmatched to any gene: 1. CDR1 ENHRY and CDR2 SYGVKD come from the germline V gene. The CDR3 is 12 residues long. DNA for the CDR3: TGTGCCATTAGCGGGGACTCCTACGAGCAGTACTTC. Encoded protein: CAISGDSYEQYF.

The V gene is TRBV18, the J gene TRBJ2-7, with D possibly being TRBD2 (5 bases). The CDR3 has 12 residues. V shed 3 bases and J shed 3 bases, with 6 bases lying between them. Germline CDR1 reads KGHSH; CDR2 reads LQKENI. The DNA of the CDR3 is TGTGCCAGCTCACCTACTAGCTACGAGCAGTACTTC. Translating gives CASSPTSYEQYF.

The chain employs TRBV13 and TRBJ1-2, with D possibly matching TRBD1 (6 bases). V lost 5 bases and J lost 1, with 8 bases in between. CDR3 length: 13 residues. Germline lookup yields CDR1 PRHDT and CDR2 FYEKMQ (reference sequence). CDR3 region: CASSRTVNYGYTF. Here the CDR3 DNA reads TGTGCCAGCAGCAGGACAGTTAACTATGGCTACACCTTC. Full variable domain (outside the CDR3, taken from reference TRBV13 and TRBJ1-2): AAGVIQSPRHLIKEKRETATLKCYPIPRHDTVYWYQQGPGQDPQFLISFYEKMQSDKGSIPDRFSAQQFSDYHSELNMSSLELGDSALYFCASSRTVNYGYTFGSGTRLTVV.

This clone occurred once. The CDR3 is CASSSSSGGTDTQYF. In DNA, the CDR3 is TGTGCCAGCAGCTCTTCTAGCGGGGGGACAGATACGCAGTATTTT. The J gene is TRBJ2-3, the V gene TRBV7-2; the match to TRBD2 covers 11 bases. The CDR3 consists of 15 residues. V shed 4 bases and J 3 bases; nucleotides not matched to a gene: 3. CDR1 and CDR2 from the germline V gene are SGHTA and FQGNSA.

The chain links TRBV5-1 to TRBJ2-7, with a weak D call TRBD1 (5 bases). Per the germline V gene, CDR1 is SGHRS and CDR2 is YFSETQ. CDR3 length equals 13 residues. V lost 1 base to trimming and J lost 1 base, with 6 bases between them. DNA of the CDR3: TGCGCCAGCAGCTTGCAGGGTTCCTACGAGCAGTACTTC. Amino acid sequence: CASSLQGSYEQYF.

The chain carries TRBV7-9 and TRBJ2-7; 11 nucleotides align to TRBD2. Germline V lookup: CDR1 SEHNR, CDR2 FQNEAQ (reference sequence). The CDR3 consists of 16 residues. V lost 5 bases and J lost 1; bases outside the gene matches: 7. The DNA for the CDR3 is TGTGCCAGCAGCCCTTCTAGCGGGAGGCTTTCCTACGAGCAGTACTTC. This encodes CASSPSSGRLSYEQYF.

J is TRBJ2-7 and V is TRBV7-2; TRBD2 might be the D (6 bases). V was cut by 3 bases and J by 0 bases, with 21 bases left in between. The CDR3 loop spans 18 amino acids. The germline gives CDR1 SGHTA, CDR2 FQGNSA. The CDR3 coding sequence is TGTGCCAGCAGCTTTTCCCCCCCCGGGAGCGCCCTCTCCTACGAGCAGTACTTC. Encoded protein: CASSFSPPGSALSYEQYF.

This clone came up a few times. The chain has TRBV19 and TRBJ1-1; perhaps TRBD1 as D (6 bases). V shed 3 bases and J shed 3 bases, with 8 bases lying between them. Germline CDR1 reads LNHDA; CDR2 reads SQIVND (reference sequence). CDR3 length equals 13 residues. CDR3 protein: CASSMGADTEAFF. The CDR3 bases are TGTGCCAGTAGTATGGGGGCAGACACTGAAGCTTTCTTT.

CDR3 sequence reads: CASSPGQIQETQYF. CDR3 nucleotide sequence: TGTGCCAGCAGCCCGGGACAGATTCAAGAGACCCAGTACTTC. This sequence joins TRBV13 and TRBJ2-5; 7 bases align to TRBD1. Germline CDR1 PRHDT, CDR2 FYEKMQ (reference sequence). The V gene end was trimmed by 5 bases and the J gene end by 2 bases; junction bases not matched to a gene: 5. The CDR3 runs to 14 residues.

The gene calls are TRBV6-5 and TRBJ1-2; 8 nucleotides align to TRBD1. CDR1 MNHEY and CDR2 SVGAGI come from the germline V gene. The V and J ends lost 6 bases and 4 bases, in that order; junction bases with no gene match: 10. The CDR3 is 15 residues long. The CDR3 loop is CASRQGARNVYGYTF. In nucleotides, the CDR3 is TGTGCCAGCAGGCAGGGGGCCCGGAACGTCTATGGCTACACCTTC.

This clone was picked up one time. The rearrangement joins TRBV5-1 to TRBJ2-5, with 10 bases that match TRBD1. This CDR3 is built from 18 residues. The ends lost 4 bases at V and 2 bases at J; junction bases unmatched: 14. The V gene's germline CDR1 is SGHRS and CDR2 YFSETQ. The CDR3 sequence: CASSAFPVGQGVQETQYF. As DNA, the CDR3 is TGCGCCAGCAGCGCCTTCCCAGTAGGACAGGGGGTACAAGAGACCCAGTACTTC.

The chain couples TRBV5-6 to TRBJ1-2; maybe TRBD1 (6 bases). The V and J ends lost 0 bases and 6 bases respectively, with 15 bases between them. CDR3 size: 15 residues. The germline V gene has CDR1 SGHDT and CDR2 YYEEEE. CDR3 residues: CASSLAGGAGDGYTF. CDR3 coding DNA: TGTGCCAGCAGCTTGGCTGGGGGGGCAGGTGATGGCTACACCTTC. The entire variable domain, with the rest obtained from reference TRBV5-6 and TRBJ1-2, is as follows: DAGVTQSPTHLIKTRGQQVTLRCSPKSGHDTVSWYQQALGQGPQFIFQYYEEEERQRGNFPDRFSGHQFPNYSSELNVNALLLGDSALYLCASSLAGGAGDGYTFGSGTRLTVV.

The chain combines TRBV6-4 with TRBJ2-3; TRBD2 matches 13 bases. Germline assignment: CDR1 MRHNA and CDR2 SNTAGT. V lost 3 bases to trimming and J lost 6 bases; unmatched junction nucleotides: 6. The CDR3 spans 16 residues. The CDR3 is CASSEGRTSGGDTQYF. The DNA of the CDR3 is TGTGCCAGCAGTGAGGGCCGGACTAGCGGGGGCGATACGCAGTATTTT.

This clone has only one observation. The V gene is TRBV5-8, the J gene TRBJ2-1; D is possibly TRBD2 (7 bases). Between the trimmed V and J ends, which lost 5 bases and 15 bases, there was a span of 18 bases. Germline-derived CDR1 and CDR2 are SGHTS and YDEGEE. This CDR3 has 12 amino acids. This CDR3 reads CASSPGGHFPFF. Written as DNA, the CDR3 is TGTGCCAGCAGTCCCGGGGGGCACTTCCCGTTCTTC. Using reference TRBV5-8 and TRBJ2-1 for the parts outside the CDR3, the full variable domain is EAGVTQSPTHLIKTRGQQATLRCSPISGHTSVYWYQQALGLGLQFLLWYDEGEERNRGNFPPRFSGRQFPNYSSELNVNALELEDSALYLCASSPGGHFPFFGPGTRLTVL.